This T cell receptor (beta chain) was sequenced for a study of vaccination effects on CD4 cells after COVID-19. About the study: Two-dose BNT162b2 or mRNA-1273 vaccination was given to participants. Findings of the study overall: Few convalescent patients, and no early post-infection timepoints, were available to the study. Vaccine- and infection-induced clones showed marked clonal contraction late following vaccination.

Scientists isolated CD4+ T cells after an approximately 9-day culture period ended. Points on this clone: The antigen remains unidentified.

The V and J ends lost 1 base and 4 bases respectively, with 10 bases between them. CDR3 length equals 14 residues. From germline, CDR1 is LNHDA and CDR2 SQIVND (reference sequence). The protocol was immunoSEQ multiplex PCR, while the TCRdb copy is restricted to in-frame clones and leaves out a portion. The table includes roughly 60,000 clones, under 80% detected once. The chain employs TRBV19 and TRBJ1-2; D gene ambiguous. The sequence came from a human donor who had a prior SARS-CoV-2 infection. Sequenced here: CD4+ T cells from PBMCs cultured without peptide, sampled before COVID-19 vaccination. The CDR3 nucleotides are TGTGCCAGTAGTATAGGTAGGGCTACCTATGGCTACACCTTC. Encoded protein: CASSIGRATYGYTF.